Listed below are T cell receptor beta chains from one sample, sequenced in a study of CD8+ T cells in alopecia areata. Libraries were prepared by immunoSEQ multiplex PCR; TCRdb keeps only in-frame clonotypes and omits some of them. The sample includes approximately 180,000 clones, roughly 60% of them seen just once. The sequenced sample was CD4+ T cells sorted from blood, obtained at week 0. These TCRs come from a human donor with alopecia areata. The CDR3 runs from the conserved cysteine through the conserved F or W. The D gene is left open where the match is weak. Clone sizes are given selectively: once, few, many, or a class where the clone is expanded.

v_call: TRBV9
clone_size: -
j_call: TRBJ2-2
d_call: -
cdr3_length: 13
cdr3_nt: TGTGCCAGCAGCGAGGGGAAAGCCGGGGAGCTGTTTTTT
cdr3_aa: CASSEGKAGELFF

v_call: TRBV4-3
clone_size: -
j_call: TRBJ1-6
d_call: -
cdr3_length: 17
cdr3_nt: TGCGCCAGCAGTGCTGAATCTACCGGGACTGGTAATTCACCCCTCCACTTT
cdr3_aa: CASSAESTGTGNSPLHF

v_call: TRBV2
clone_size: -
j_call: TRBJ2-6
d_call: -
cdr3_length: 15
cdr3_nt: TGTGCCAGCAGTGGCTTGGGGGTCGGGGCCAACGTCCTGACTTTC
cdr3_aa: CASSGLGVGANVLTF

v_call: TRBV6-5
clone_size: -
j_call: TRBJ1-2
d_call: -
cdr3_length: 14
cdr3_nt: TGTGCCAGCAGTCGTGGGACCCCAAATTATGGCTACACCTTC
cdr3_aa: CASSRGTPNYGYTF

v_call: TRBV29-1
clone_size: -
j_call: TRBJ2-7
d_call: TRBD2
cdr3_length: 13
cdr3_nt: TGCAGCGTTGGTTCGGGGGGGCTCTCCGAGCAGTACTTC
cdr3_aa: CSVGSGGLSEQYF

v_call: TRBV29-1
clone_size: -
j_call: TRBJ2-1
d_call: -
cdr3_length: 12
cdr3_nt: TGCAGCGTTGAACCAGGGGCCAATGAGCAGTTCTTC
cdr3_aa: CSVEPGANEQFF

v_call: TRBV29-1
clone_size: few
j_call: TRBJ2-7
d_call: -
cdr3_length: 15
cdr3_nt: TGCAGCGTTGTTTGGACCCTAGAAAGAGGCTACGAGCAGTACTTC
cdr3_aa: CSVVWTLERGYEQYF

v_call: TRBV29-1
clone_size: few
j_call: TRBJ1-1
d_call: -
cdr3_length: 13
cdr3_nt: TGCAGCGTTGAACCGGGTTTTATATCTGAAGCTTTCTTT
cdr3_aa: CSVEPGFISEAFF

v_call: TRBV25-1
clone_size: -
j_call: TRBJ2-7
d_call: TRBD2
cdr3_length: 14
cdr3_nt: TGTGCCAGCAGTGGTAGCGGGGAGCGGGGTCGGCAGTACTTC
cdr3_aa: CASSGSGERGRQYF

v_call: TRBV29-1
clone_size: few
j_call: TRBJ2-5
d_call: TRBD1
cdr3_length: 16
cdr3_nt: TGCAGCGTTGGGGGGACAGGGGCCCGCAGTCGGGAGACCCAGTACTTC
cdr3_aa: CSVGGTGARSRETQYF

v_call: TRBV30
clone_size: -
j_call: TRBJ1-6
d_call: -
cdr3_length: 14
cdr3_nt: TGTGCCTGGAGTGTTTCAGGACGTCGTTCACCCCTCCACTTT
cdr3_aa: CAWSVSGRRSPLHF

v_call: TRBV27
clone_size: -
j_call: TRBJ2-1
d_call: -
cdr3_length: 15
cdr3_nt: TGTGCCAGCAGTTTAAGGGAAACCTCCTACAATGAGCAGTTCTTC
cdr3_aa: CASSLRETSYNEQFF

v_call: TRBV29-1
clone_size: -
j_call: TRBJ1-5
d_call: -
cdr3_length: 12
cdr3_nt: TGCAGCGTTGAAGTCGGGGGTGGCTCCCAGCATTTT
cdr3_aa: CSVEVGGGSQHF

v_call: TRBV30
clone_size: -
j_call: TRBJ1-1
d_call: -
cdr3_length: 13
cdr3_nt: TGTGCCTGCTCTTTACAGTCACCCACTGAAGCTTTCTTT
cdr3_aa: CACSLQSPTEAFF

v_call: TRBV6-5
clone_size: -
j_call: TRBJ2-2
d_call: -
cdr3_length: 15
cdr3_nt: TGTGCCATAGTCCTCAGGGTAGCGAGGACCGGGGAGCTGTTTTTT
cdr3_aa: CAIVLRVARTGELFF

v_call: TRBV29-1
clone_size: -
j_call: TRBJ1-5
d_call: TRBD1
cdr3_length: 15
cdr3_nt: TGCAGCGTTGAAGTTGGACAGGGTGGAAATCAGCCCCAGCATTTT
cdr3_aa: CSVEVGQGGNQPQHF

v_call: TRBV6-5
clone_size: -
j_call: TRBJ1-1
d_call: -
cdr3_length: 14
cdr3_nt: TGTGCCAGCGGCCTTACAGGGAAGTGGGCTGAAGCTTTCTTT
cdr3_aa: CASGLTGKWAEAFF

v_call: TRBV27
clone_size: -
j_call: TRBJ2-7
d_call: -
cdr3_length: 12
cdr3_nt: TGTGCCACCGCGAGTGGGTCTAGGGAGCAGTACTTC
cdr3_aa: CATASGSREQYF

v_call: TRBV15
clone_size: -
j_call: TRBJ1-2
d_call: -
cdr3_length: 12
cdr3_nt: TGCGCCACCAGCAGAGATGACTATGGCTACACCTTC
cdr3_aa: CATSRDDYGYTF

v_call: TRBV25-1
clone_size: -
j_call: TRBJ2-7
d_call: -
cdr3_length: 14
cdr3_nt: TGTGCCAGCAGTGAACGACAGTCTTTCTACGAGCAGTACTTC
cdr3_aa: CASSERQSFYEQYF

v_call: TRBV7-9
clone_size: -
j_call: TRBJ2-1
d_call: -
cdr3_length: 17
cdr3_nt: TGTGCCAGCAGCTTAGACCGGATAGCGGCGCCGAACAATGAGCAGTTCTTC
cdr3_aa: CASSLDRIAAPNNEQFF

v_call: TRBV19
clone_size: few
j_call: TRBJ1-4
d_call: TRBD1
cdr3_length: 13
cdr3_nt: TGTGCCAGTAGACAGGGGGCTAATGAAAAACTGTTTTTT
cdr3_aa: CASRQGANEKLFF

v_call: TRBV29-1
clone_size: few
j_call: TRBJ1-1
d_call: TRBD1
cdr3_length: 14
cdr3_nt: TGCAGCGTTGAAGTACAGGGGGCAGGAACTGAAGCTTTCTTT
cdr3_aa: CSVEVQGAGTEAFF

v_call: TRBV2
clone_size: once
j_call: TRBJ2-5
d_call: -
cdr3_length: 14
cdr3_nt: TGTGCCAGCAGTGAGGGCACACTAAGGGAGACCCAGTACTTC
cdr3_aa: CASSEGTLRETQYF

v_call: TRBV7-9
clone_size: few
j_call: TRBJ1-6
d_call: -
cdr3_length: 14
cdr3_nt: TGTGCCAGCAGCACCGGGACGGTGAATTCACCCCTCCACTTT
cdr3_aa: CASSTGTVNSPLHF

v_call: TRBV19
clone_size: few
j_call: TRBJ2-3
d_call: -
cdr3_length: 15
cdr3_nt: TGTGCCAGTAGCGGGACATTAGGTCATATGGGTACGCAGTATTTT
cdr3_aa: CASSGTLGHMGTQYF

v_call: TRBV2
clone_size: few
j_call: TRBJ2-5
d_call: -
cdr3_length: 10
cdr3_nt: TGTGCCAGCAGGATAAAAACCCAGTACTTC
cdr3_aa: CASRIKTQYF

v_call: TRBV19
clone_size: once
j_call: TRBJ1-1
d_call: -
cdr3_length: 14
cdr3_nt: TGTGCCACTAAGGCCCAGGGGCTGAACACTGAAGCTTTCTTT
cdr3_aa: CATKAQGLNTEAFF